Each of the 8 T cell receptor beta chains below was sequenced from the same sample in a study of blood T cell repertoires in COVID-19. Here immunoSEQ multiplex PCR was the method, and the copy in TCRdb shows in-frame clones only, minus some. The sample yields about 180,000 clones, approximately 84% seen once. Sequencing was carried out using peripheral blood. These receptors originate from a human donor in a cohort sampled during active COVID-19.

V and J are TRBV5-1 and TRBJ2-6; D not resolved. The germline V gene has CDR1 SGHRS and CDR2 YFSETQ. V lost 1 base to trimming and J lost 0 bases, with 8 bases between them. The CDR3 is 16 amino acids. The CDR3: CASSLRTSSGANVLTF. The CDR3 nucleotides read TGCGCCAGCAGCTTGAGAACAAGCTCTGGGGCCAACGTCCTGACTTTC.

This chain uses TRBV10-2 with TRBJ1-4; 8 bases align to TRBD1. Trimming cost V 6 bases and J 8 bases; bases outside gene matches: 8. The CDR3 sequence is 14 residues long. CDR1 and CDR2 (germline): WSHSY, SAAADI. As DNA, the CDR3 is TGCGCCAGCAGGCAGACAGGGGCTAGGGAAAAACTGTTTTTT. Protein sequence: CASRQTGAREKLFF.

The chain is built from TRBV3-1 (or the pseudogene TRBV3-2) and TRBJ2-7; D not certain. The CDR3 is 14 residues long. The V end was cut by 4 bases, the J end by 3 bases, with 13 bases between. Germline CDR1 and CDR2: LGHDT and YNNKEL (reference sequence). The CDR3 coding sequence is TGTGCCAGCAGCCCCAGCACCCAGGACTACGAGCAGTACTTC. As protein: CASSPSTQDYEQYF.

The chain couples TRBV7-9 to TRBJ2-3; 10 bases are shared with TRBD2. Germline CDR1 SEHNR, CDR2 FQNEAQ (reference sequence). V dropped 1 base and J dropped 0; count of bases not matched to a gene: 7. This CDR3 is 18 amino acids long. CDR3 bases: TGTGCCAGCAGCTTAGAAACAGGACTAGCGGTTAGCACAGATACGCAGTATTTT. It encodes CASSLETGLAVSTDTQYF.

The V gene is TRBV2, the J gene TRBJ1-2; 7 bases are a match to TRBD1. V dropped 3 bases and J dropped 4; count of bases not matched to a gene: 2. This CDR3 has 13 residues. The germline V gene has CDR1 SNHLY and CDR2 FYNNEI. CDR3 nucleotide sequence: TGTGCCAGCAGTGAGGGGACAGCCTATGGCTACACCTTC. It yields the protein CASSEGTAYGYTF.

This chain joins TRBV18 and TRBJ1-3; 9 nucleotides line up with TRBD1. Germline V gene lookup returns CDR1 KGHSH and CDR2 LQKENI. The CDR3 has 15 amino acids. After removal of 3 bases from V and 1 base from J, the junction contained 1 base not matched to a gene. The CDR3 coding sequence is TGTGCCAGCTCACCGACAGGGGGTTCTGGAAACACCATATATTTT. This encodes CASSPTGGSGNTIYF.

This chain joins TRBV2 and TRBJ1-2, with D hard to call. CDR3 length equals 15 residues. Trimming left V 3 bases short and J 7 bases short, with 18 bases between. Per germline, CDR1 SNHLY and CDR2 FYNNEI. CDR3 nucleotides: TGTGCCAGCAGTGAGGAGGGTTGGTCTACGGGTGGCTACACCTTC. As protein: CASSEEGWSTGGYTF.

V gene TRBV3-1 (or the pseudogene TRBV3-2) combines with J gene TRBJ1-2, with 10 bases lining up with TRBD1. Germline V lookup: CDR1 LGHDT, CDR2 YNNKEL (reference sequence). J was trimmed by 4 bases and V by 0 bases; bases with no gene match: 8. The CDR3 sequence is 17 residues long. In nucleotides, the CDR3 is TGTGCCAGCAGCCAAGATCTGGACAGGGGGATGATCTATGGCTACACCTTC. This sequence encodes CASSQDLDRGMIYGYTF.